Sequencing of this TCR beta chain was carried out in a study of cytomegalovirus exposure and HLA in healthy donors. Study-wide points: Certain indistinguishable V segments, among them TRBV6-2 and TRBV6-3, were excluded. The listing of roughly 160 TCR beta chains classed them as cytomegalovirus-associated. TCR beta chains associated with HLA were, in a later analysis, more clonally expanded than equally common others.

This CDR3 contains 14 residues. V dropped 0 bases and J dropped 3 bases, with 10 bases sitting between them. Germline loops: CDR1 SGHRS, CDR2 YFSETQ. Use of 60 Vbeta and 13 Jbeta primers characterized the PCR. Measured with immunoSEQ multiplex PCR; TCRdb has only the in-frame clones, and not every one. The sample consists of fewer than 250,000 clones, more than 65% of them appearing once. A word on this clone: Antigen specificity is unknown.

The clonotype comes from a man younger than 35 in good health and CMV-seronegative. The sequencing sample was made of PBMCs. The chain couples TRBV5-1 to TRBJ2-7, with D perhaps TRBD1 (6 bases). The CDR3 here is CASSLAAGVYEQYF. The CDR3 nucleotides are TGCGCCAGCAGCTTGGCCGCAGGGGTCTACGAGCAGTACTTC. Together with reference TRBV5-1 and TRBJ2-7, the CDR3 gives the full variable domain: KAGVTQTPRYLIKTRGQQVTLSCSPISGHRSVSWYQQTPGQGLQFLFEYFSETQRNKGNFPGRFSGRQFSNSRSEMNVSTLELGDSALYLCASSLAAGVYEQYFGPGTRLTVT.